The clone carrying this T cell receptor beta chain showed up just once. Its antigen is still unknown. The study ran its PCR with 60 Vbeta and 13 Jbeta primers. Clones were read by immunoSEQ multiplex PCR, and TCRdb kept only the in-frame ones, dropping some. Here the sample spans some 150,000 clones, less than 80% being singletons. This specimen comes from a study of cytomegalovirus exposure and HLA in healthy donors. Study results and limitations: High specificity and sensitivity for cytomegalovirus status were reported for the classifier.

Material: PBMCs. This receptor was taken from a man aged 45-65 years in good health and CMV-seropositive.

The CDR3 loop is CASSLSGGSSYEQYF. The CDR3 nucleotides are TGTGCCAGTAGTCTTAGCGGGGGAAGCTCCTACGAGCAGTACTTC. V gene TRBV19 combines with J gene TRBJ2-7, with TRBD2 matching over 9 bases. CDR1 LNHDA and CDR2 SQIVND come from the germline V gene (reference sequence). J gave up 0 bases and V 5 bases, and 5 bases lay outside the gene matches. The CDR3 is 15 residues long.